Detailed here is one T cell receptor (beta chain). The data stem from a study of blood T cell repertoires in COVID-19. On the study more broadly: There were acute and convalescent COVID-19 samples, and they came from the United States, Italy and Spain. From T cells, B-cell-depleted T cells, or PBMCs came the material, which was cDNA or gDNA.

Per the original data handling: The authors estimated nucleated cell counts from reference gene primer amplification. Sequenced by immunoSEQ multiplex PCR; TCRdb stores in-frame clones only, minus some. For V, J and clone size, that table is used; D and trimming come from the DNA. Of about 73,000 clones listed, about 83% are singletons. V was trimmed by 3 bases and J by 7 bases, leaving 10 bases between them. This CDR3 has 12 amino acids. Looked up from germline, CDR1 is DFQATT and CDR2 is SNEGSKA (reference sequence). This clonotype was obtained from an older woman with acute or convalescent COVID-19. Source material: peripheral blood. V is TRBV20-1 and J is TRBJ1-5, with D possibly being TRBD1 (5 bases). The CDR3 sequence: CSASRQGQPQHF. CDR3 bases: TGCAGTGCTAGTCGGCAGGGCCAGCCCCAGCATTTT.